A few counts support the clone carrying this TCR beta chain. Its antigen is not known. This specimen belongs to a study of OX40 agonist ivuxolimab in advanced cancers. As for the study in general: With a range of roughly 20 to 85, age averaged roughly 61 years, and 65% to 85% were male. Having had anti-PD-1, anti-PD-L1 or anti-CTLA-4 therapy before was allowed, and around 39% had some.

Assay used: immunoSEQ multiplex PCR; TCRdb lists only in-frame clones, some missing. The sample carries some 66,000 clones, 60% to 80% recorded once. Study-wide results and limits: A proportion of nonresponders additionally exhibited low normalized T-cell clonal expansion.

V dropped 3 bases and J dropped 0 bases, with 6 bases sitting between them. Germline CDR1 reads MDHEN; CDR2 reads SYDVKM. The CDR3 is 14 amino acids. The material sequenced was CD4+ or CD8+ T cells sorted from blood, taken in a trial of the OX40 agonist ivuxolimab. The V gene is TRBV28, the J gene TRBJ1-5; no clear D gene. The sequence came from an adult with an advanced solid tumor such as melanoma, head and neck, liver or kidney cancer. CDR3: CASSFGNSNQPQHF. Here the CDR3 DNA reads TGTGCCAGCAGTTTTGGAAATAGCAATCAGCCCCAGCATTTT.